These 11 T cell receptor beta chains were sequenced from one sample in a study of OX40 agonist ivuxolimab in advanced cancers. Repertoires were generated with immunoSEQ multiplex PCR, while TCRdb's copy carries only in-frame clones and drops some. The profile shows about 40,000 clones, 88% of them singletons. Sequenced material: CD4+ or CD8+ T cells sorted from blood, taken in a trial of the OX40 agonist ivuxolimab. The receptors stem from an adult with an advanced solid tumor such as melanoma, head and neck, liver or kidney cancer.

V usage is TRBV7-9 and J usage is TRBJ2-5; D gene unclear. Per germline, CDR1 SEHNR and CDR2 FQNEAQ (reference sequence). V gave up 5 bases and J gave up 0 bases, with 13 bases separating them. The CDR3 is made up of 15 amino acids. Written as DNA, the CDR3 is TGTGCCAGCAGCAAAAGGCAACAGAACCAAGAGACCCAGTACTTC. Translated: CASSKRQQNQETQYF.

About this clone itself: One end of the junction does not line up with germline, which may come from a read error. The J gene is TRBJ2-1, the V gene TRBV7-7; D gene uncertain. The CDR3 is made up of 13 amino acids. Germline V gene sequence: CDR1 SSHAT, CDR2 FNYEAQ (reference sequence). CDR3 region: CASSLARSNEQFF. As DNA, the CDR3 is TGTGCTAGCAGCTTAGCACGCTCGAATGAGCAGTTCTTC.

The chain combines TRBV10-3 with TRBJ1-1, with a weak D call TRBD1 (5 bases). This CDR3 is 14 amino acids long. Trimming took off 2 bases at V and 5 bases at J, with 12 bases between the two ends. CDR1 is ENHRY, CDR2 SYGVKD, per germline. CDR3 nucleotide sequence: TGTGCCATCAGTGAGGGCAGGGTGGCGACTGAAGCTTTCTTT. This translates into CAISEGRVATEAFF.

This chain uses TRBV4-1 with TRBJ1-2; perhaps TRBD1 as D (5 bases). Germline-derived CDR1 and CDR2 are MGHRA and YSYEKL. CDR3 size: 15 residues. Trimming removed 0 bases from V and 6 bases from J, with 14 bases in between. CDR3 loop: CASSQDFRGVDGYTF. The CDR3 DNA is TGCGCCAGCAGCCAAGATTTTCGAGGGGTCGATGGCTACACCTTC.

Only one count was recorded for this clone. The rearrangement joins TRBV13 to TRBJ2-2, with a weak D call TRBD2 (6 bases). In germline, CDR1 is PRHDT, CDR2 FYEKMQ (reference sequence). Between the trimmed V and J ends, which lost 5 bases and 2 bases, there was a span of 15 bases. The CDR3 contains 16 residues. CDR3 nucleotides: TGTGCCAGCAGCACCTTAGCGGTTACAAACACCGGGGAGCTGTTTTTT. This encodes CASSTLAVTNTGELFF.

J is TRBJ2-2 and V is TRBV7-3; D is unclear. The CDR3 extends over 15 amino acids. Trimming shortened V by 0 bases and J by 5 bases, and 10 bases separated the two germline ends. Per the germline V gene, CDR1 is SGHTA and CDR2 is FQGTGA. This CDR3 reads CASSLTSLGTGELFF. As DNA, the CDR3 is TGTGCCAGCAGCTTAACCTCCCTCGGAACCGGGGAGCTGTTTTTT.

The chain carries TRBV23-1 and TRBJ1-4; TRBD1 might be the D (6 bases). TRBV23-1 is recorded as an ORF, its role being uncertain. V was clipped by 8 bases and J by 8 bases, with 30 bases between them. This CDR3 contains 18 residues. CDR3 protein: CASAEKSRTGSGMEKLFF. CDR3 DNA: TGCGCCAGCGCAGAGAAAAGTCGAACAGGGAGTGGAATGGAAAAACTGTTTTTT.

The CDR3 loop is CASSLGGLDEQYF. CDR3 coding DNA: TGTGCCAGCAGTTTAGGGGGACTAGACGAGCAGTACTTC. This rearrangement joins TRBV27 to TRBJ2-7; 8 positions agree with TRBD2. The CDR3 contains 13 residues. Germline-derived CDR1 and CDR2 are MNHEY and SMNVEV (reference sequence). V shed 2 bases and J 5 bases; nucleotides not matched to a gene: 2.

This chain joins TRBV10-1 and TRBJ1-1; D ambiguous. With 8 bases removed from V and 0 bases from J, the gap between germline ends came to 10 bases. This CDR3 region has 13 residues. In germline, CDR1 is WNHNN, CDR2 SYGVQD (reference sequence). The CDR3 reads CASGSSVNTEAFF. CDR3 nucleotide sequence: TGCGCCAGCGGATCGTCCGTGAACACTGAAGCTTTCTTT.

The genes are TRBV4-1 and TRBJ2-7; tentatively, D is TRBD2 (5 bases). V shed 0 bases and J shed 5 bases, with 11 bases lying between them. The CDR3 extends over 14 amino acids. Per germline, CDR1 MGHRA and CDR2 YSYEKL. CDR3 nucleotides: TGCGCCAGCAGCCAAGATCGGGGATGGAACGAGCAGTACTTC. As protein: CASSQDRGWNEQYF.

This clone showed up just once. The chain links TRBV28 to TRBJ2-7; TRBD1 matches 7 bases. The CDR3 has 13 residues. Losses at the gene ends were 3 bases for V and 2 bases for J; bases not matched to a gene: 1. Per the germline V gene, CDR1 is MDHEN and CDR2 is SYDVKM. The chain's CDR3 is CASSLQGAYEQYF. DNA for the CDR3: TGTGCCAGCAGTTTGCAGGGGGCCTACGAGCAGTACTTC.